The 12 T cell receptor beta chains below come from one sample, sequenced in a study of blood T cell repertoires in COVID-19. Produced via immunoSEQ multiplex PCR; TCRdb's table is partial and in-frame only. Among around 300,000 clones listed, 87% were seen once. The sample taken for sequencing was peripheral blood. Receptor source: a man aged 18-30 years with active or convalescent COVID-19.

This sequence joins TRBV28 and TRBJ2-7; D call uncertain. V dropped 5 bases and J dropped 4 bases, with 6 bases sitting between them. The CDR3 has 11 residues. CDR1 MDHEN and CDR2 SYDVKM come from the germline V gene. In nucleotides, the CDR3 is TGTGCCAGCAGTCTAAAATACGAGCAGTACTTC. Translated: CASSLKYEQYF.

The chain recombines TRBV19 with TRBJ2-1, with 7 bases fitting TRBD2. The junction had 12 bases not matched to a gene; V was cut back by 5 bases and J by 8 bases. Looked up from germline, CDR1 is LNHDA and CDR2 is SQIVND (reference sequence). The CDR3 runs to 15 residues. CDR3 in amino acids: CASSPLDGLEHEQFF. DNA for the CDR3: TGTGCCAGTAGTCCCCTCGACGGACTAGAGCATGAGCAGTTCTTC.

CDR3 DNA: TGTGCCATCAGTACAGGGGGCGCGGTCAAACCCCTCCACTTT. Encoded protein: CAISTGGAVKPLHF. The chain employs TRBV10-3 and TRBJ1-6, with TRBD1 matching 9 bases. This CDR3 region has 14 residues. CDR1 ENHRY and CDR2 SYGVKD come from the germline V gene. V trimming: 5 bases; J trimming: 12 bases; junction bases outside the gene matches: 8.

V is TRBV12-3 or TRBV12-4 and J is TRBJ2-1; D is unclear. The CDR3 contains 11 residues. V was shortened by 8 bases and J by 4 bases, with 6 bases between the two germline ends. The CDR3 nucleotides are TGTGCCAGCTCCGGGTACAATGAGCAGTTCTTC. Amino acids: CASSGYNEQFF.

V gene TRBV10-2 combines with J gene TRBJ2-2; TRBD2 is a possible D gene (5 bases). This CDR3 is 14 amino acids long. Trimming left V 7 bases short and J 2 bases short, with 11 bases between. The V gene's germline CDR1 is WSHSY and CDR2 SAAADI. In nucleotides, the CDR3 is TGCGCCAGCATTTCGGGGTTTAACACCGGGGAGCTGTTTTTT. Its protein product is CASISGFNTGELFF.

The rearrangement links TRBV24-1 to TRBJ1-2; 7 bases are shared with TRBD1. J was trimmed by 7 bases and V by 5 bases; bases with no gene match: 12. The CDR3 has 15 residues. Germline-derived CDR1 and CDR2 are KGHDR and SFDVKD. This chain's CDR3 is CATSARGTAKGGYTF. The CDR3 bases are TGTGCCACCAGTGCTCGAGGGACAGCAAAAGGTGGCTACACCTTC.

The rearrangement uses TRBV3-1 (or the pseudogene TRBV3-2) and TRBJ1-2, with TRBD1 identical over 8 bases. The germline V gene has CDR1 LGHDT and CDR2 YNNKEL (reference sequence). V shed 1 base, J shed 2 bases, and the junction held 3 bases outside the gene matches. This CDR3 contains 15 residues. This CDR3 reads CASSQGTGINYGYTF. For the CDR3, the DNA is TGTGCCAGCAGCCAAGGGACAGGGATCAACTATGGCTACACCTTC.

The chain uses TRBV3-1 (or the pseudogene TRBV3-2) and TRBJ1-3; D possibly corresponds to TRBD1 (6 bases). With 3 bases removed from V and 3 bases from J, the gap between germline ends came to 12 bases. CDR1 is LGHDT, CDR2 YNNKEL, per germline (reference sequence). The CDR3 contains 15 residues. CDR3 sequence: CASSQDTGFGNTIYF. The CDR3 region has the DNA TGTGCCAGCAGCCAGGACACAGGGTTTGGAAACACCATATATTTT.

The chain joins TRBV7-2 to TRBJ1-1; no reliable D call. Germline lookup yields CDR1 SGHTA and CDR2 FQGNSA. The CDR3 spans 15 residues. V was shortened by 4 bases and J by 6 bases, with 18 bases between the two germline ends. CDR3 DNA: TGTGCCAGCAGCTCCTCATCGATTCCGCGGTCTGAAGCTTTCTTT. Amino acid sequence: CASSSSSIPRSEAFF. Combining the CDR3 with reference TRBV7-2 and TRBJ1-1 gives the whole variable domain GAGVSQSPSNKVTEKGKDVELRCDPISGHTALYWYRQSLGQGLEFLIYFQGNSAPDKSGLPSDRFSAERTGGSVSTLTIQRTQQEDSAVYLCASSSSSIPRSEAFFGQGTRLTVV.

V and J are TRBV7-9 and TRBJ1-6, with 7 bases aligning to TRBD1. CDR3 length equals 17 residues. Germline loops: CDR1 SEHNR, CDR2 FQNEAQ (reference sequence). Losses at the gene ends were 5 bases for V and 2 bases for J; bases not matched to a gene: 9. CDR3 sequence reads: CASSPRPGTAYNSPLHF. Here the CDR3 DNA reads TGTGCCAGCAGCCCCCGCCCTGGGACAGCCTATAATTCACCCCTCCACTTT. The full variable domain, in which reference TRBV7-9 and TRBJ1-6 provide the parts outside the CDR3, is DTGVSQNPRHKITKRGQNVTFRCDPISEHNRLYWYRQTLGQGPEFLTYFQNEAQLEKSRLLSDRFSAERPKGSFSTLEIQRTEQGDSAMYLCASSPRPGTAYNSPLHFGNGTRLTVT.

This rearrangement joins TRBV19 to TRBJ2-5, with TRBD1 matching over 7 bases. CDR1 is LNHDA, CDR2 SQIVND, per germline (reference sequence). V shed 9 bases, J shed 2 bases, and the junction held 12 bases outside the gene matches. The CDR3 is 15 amino acids. CDR3 sequence: CASKTRTGHQETQYF. DNA for the CDR3: TGTGCCAGCAAGACCCGGACAGGCCATCAAGAGACCCAGTACTTC.

The CDR3 spells CASSVEGGGPTDTQYF. CDR3 bases: TGTGCCAGCAGCGTAGAGGGCGGGGGCCCCACAGATACGCAGTATTTT. The V call is TRBV9, the J call TRBJ2-3, with TRBD2 as a possible D gene (7 bases). The CDR3 extends over 16 amino acids. Germline loops: CDR1 SGDLS, CDR2 YYNGEE. Trimming took off 0 bases at V and 2 bases at J, with 13 bases between the two ends.